This TCR beta chain was documented in a study of tumor-infiltrating lymphocytes in primary liver carcinoma. Notes on this clonotype: At one of its ends the junction is not consistent with the germline gene, which may arise from a read error.

It was from 20-30 mg of unsorted bulk tissue that RNA and DNA were co-extracted. Each individual tumor supplied samples from five separate regions. This CDR3 spans 15 amino acids. Total RNA amounting to 500 ng was the source from which TCR beta cDNA was made with a constant-region primer. TCR beta libraries came from three nested multiplex PCR rounds using slightly modified ARM-PCR. Researchers ran the first two PCR rounds for ten to eleven cycles each with TRBV1-TRBV30 forward primers and a C-beta reverse primer. TCRdb re-analysed the multiplex PCR reads in MiXCR, keeping a single row per CDR3 protein. The data show tens of thousands of distinct CDR3 sequences, with roughly four fifths seen just once and 36% held by the top ten.

This receptor was obtained from a middle-aged man with primary liver carcinoma and hepatitis B virus infection. The sample consisted of liver tumor tissue from sampling region 5. As for subset: tumor region T5, tumor centre. The chain has TRBV12-3 or TRBV12-4 and TRBJ1-5, with TRBD1 identical over 8 bases. CDR3 bases: TGTGTCAGCAGCCCAGGACAGGGTTACAATAAGCCCCAGCATTTT. Its protein product is CVSSPGQGYNKPQHF.